This T cell receptor beta chain derives from a study of human T cells and chemical hapten exposure. Regarding the study as a whole: Controls had significantly fewer large CDR3 similarity clusters than were formed by expanded TCRs.

This clonotype has just a few counts. The antigen is not known. Trimming stripped 7 bases from V and 5 bases from J, with 6 bases between. CDR1 SQVTM and CDR2 ANQGSEA come from the germline V gene. The CDR3 is made up of 10 amino acids. TCRdb redid the calling of the RACE reads with MiXCR, one entry per CDR3 protein. Of 95,000 to 100,000 distinct CDR3 sequences in the sample, 10% to 13% were seen once. Described time point: pre-sensitization, week 0. The sample's treatment: therapeutic diphenylcyclopropenone sensitization with weekly scalp DPC. Sequencing was performed on whole blood, taken in connection with sensitization to the hapten diphenylcyclopropenone (DPC). This chain uses TRBV29-1 with TRBJ2-1; no reliable D call. The TCR was taken from a woman aged 55-75 years with alopecia areata. Some clones in this sample may be carry-over from other donors' samples. CDR3 residues: CSGGNNEQFF. Written as DNA, the CDR3 is TGCAGCGGCGGAAACAATGAGCAGTTCTTC.